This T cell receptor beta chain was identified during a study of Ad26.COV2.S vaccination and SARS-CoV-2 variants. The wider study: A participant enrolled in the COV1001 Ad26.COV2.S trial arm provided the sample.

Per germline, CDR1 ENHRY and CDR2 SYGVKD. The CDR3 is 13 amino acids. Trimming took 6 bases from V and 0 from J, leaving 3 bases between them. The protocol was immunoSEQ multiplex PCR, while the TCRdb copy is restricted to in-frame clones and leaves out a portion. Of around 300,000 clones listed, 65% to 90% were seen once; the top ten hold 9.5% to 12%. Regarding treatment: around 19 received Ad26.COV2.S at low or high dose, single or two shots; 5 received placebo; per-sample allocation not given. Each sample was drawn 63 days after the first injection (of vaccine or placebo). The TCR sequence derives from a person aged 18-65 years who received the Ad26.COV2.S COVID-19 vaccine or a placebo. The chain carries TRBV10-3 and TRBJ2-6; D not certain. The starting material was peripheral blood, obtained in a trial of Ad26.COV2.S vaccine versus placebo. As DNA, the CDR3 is TGTGCCATCAGGGGCTCTGGGGCCAACGTCCTGACTTTC. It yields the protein CAIRGSGANVLTF.